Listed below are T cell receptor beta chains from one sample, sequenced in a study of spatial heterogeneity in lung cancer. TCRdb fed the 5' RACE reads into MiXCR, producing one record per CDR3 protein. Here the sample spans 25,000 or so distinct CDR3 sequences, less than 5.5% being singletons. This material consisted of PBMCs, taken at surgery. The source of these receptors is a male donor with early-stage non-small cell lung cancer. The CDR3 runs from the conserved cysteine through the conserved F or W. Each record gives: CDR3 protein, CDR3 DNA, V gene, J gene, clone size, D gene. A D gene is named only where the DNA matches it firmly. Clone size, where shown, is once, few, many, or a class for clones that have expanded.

CDR3aa: CASSSPRGRSTDTQYF
CDR3nt: TGTGCCAGCAGCTCCCCCCGCGGGAGGAGCACAGATACGCAGTATTTT
v_gene: TRBV12-3/TRBV12-4
j_gene: TRBJ2-3
abundance: many
d_gene: TRBD2

CDR3aa: CASTPGQGTNTEAFF
CDR3nt: TGTGCCAGCACCCCCGGACAGGGGACCAACACTGAAGCTTTCTTT
v_gene: TRBV6-1
j_gene: TRBJ1-1
abundance: many
d_gene: TRBD1

CDR3aa: CASSLLTGAYGKLFF
CDR3nt: TGTGCCAGCAGCTTACTGACAGGGGCGTACGGGAAACTGTTTTTT
v_gene: TRBV14
j_gene: TRBJ1-4
abundance: many
d_gene: TRBD1

CDR3aa: CASSTLAGLGTQYF
CDR3nt: TGTGCCAGCAGTACCTTAGCGGGACTGGGGACCCAGTACTTC
v_gene: TRBV27
j_gene: TRBJ2-5
abundance: few
d_gene: TRBD2

CDR3aa: CAWNAWGELFF
CDR3nt: TGTGCCTGGAACGCTTGGGGGGAGCTGTTTTTT
v_gene: TRBV30
j_gene: TRBJ2-2
abundance: many
d_gene: -

CDR3aa: CASSQLGRNTEAFF
CDR3nt: TGTGCCAGCAGCCAACTTGGGAGGAACACTGAAGCTTTCTTT
v_gene: TRBV11-2
j_gene: TRBJ1-1
abundance: many
d_gene: -

CDR3aa: CASSQGGIQPQHF
CDR3nt: TGTGCCAGCAGCCAAGGGGGGATTCAGCCCCAGCATTTT
v_gene: TRBV7-2
j_gene: TRBJ1-5
abundance: many
d_gene: -

CDR3aa: CASSYGGGQLTDTQYF
CDR3nt: TGTGCCAGCAGTTACGGCGGGGGGCAACTCACAGATACGCAGTATTTT
v_gene: TRBV6-2/TRBV6-3
j_gene: TRBJ2-3
abundance: medium-sized
d_gene: TRBD2

CDR3aa: CASSLEDRGQPFF
CDR3nt: TGTGCCAGCAGCTTGGAGGACAGGGGACAGCCTTTCTTT
v_gene: TRBV5-6
j_gene: TRBJ1-1
abundance: few
d_gene: TRBD1

CDR3aa: CASSLDPLYSNQPQHF
CDR3nt: TGTGCCAGCAGTTTGGACCCCCTTTATAGCAATCAGCCCCAGCATTTT
v_gene: TRBV28
j_gene: TRBJ1-5
abundance: -
d_gene: -

CDR3aa: CASSPGQLAGGETQYF
CDR3nt: TGCGCCAGCAGCCCTGGCCAACTAGCGGGAGGAGAGACCCAGTACTTC
v_gene: TRBV5-1
j_gene: TRBJ2-5
abundance: many
d_gene: TRBD2

CDR3aa: CASSGELNRVTEKLFF
CDR3nt: TGTGCCAGCAGCGGGGAGTTGAACAGGGTAACGGAAAAACTGTTTTTT
v_gene: TRBV6-5
j_gene: TRBJ1-4
abundance: many
d_gene: -

CDR3aa: CASSFWGAKYEQYF
CDR3nt: TGTGCCAGCAGTTTTTGGGGGGCGAAATACGAGCAGTACTTC
v_gene: TRBV12-3/TRBV12-4
j_gene: TRBJ2-7
abundance: many
d_gene: -

CDR3aa: CASSPGQGAISNEKLFF
CDR3nt: TGTGCCAGCTCACCGGGACAGGGGGCCATTTCTAATGAAAAACTGTTTTTT
v_gene: TRBV18
j_gene: TRBJ1-4
abundance: many
d_gene: TRBD1

CDR3aa: CASRATGGRAWGF
CDR3nt: TGTGCCAGCAGGGCGACGGGGGGAAGGGCCTGGGGATTC
v_gene: TRBV27
j_gene: TRBJ2-1
abundance: many
d_gene: TRBD2

CDR3aa: CATSRDYAWKGYTF
CDR3nt: TGTGCCACCAGCAGAGATTATGCGTGGAAGGGCTACACCTTC
v_gene: TRBV15
j_gene: TRBJ1-2
abundance: -
d_gene: -

CDR3aa: CATQDRVGTGELFF
CDR3nt: TGTGCCACCCAGGACAGGGTTGGCACCGGGGAGCTGTTTTTT
v_gene: TRBV3-1
j_gene: TRBJ2-2
abundance: many
d_gene: TRBD1

CDR3aa: CATSWGAWETQYF
CDR3nt: TGTGCCACCTCGTGGGGGGCTTGGGAGACCCAGTACTTC
v_gene: TRBV19
j_gene: TRBJ2-5
abundance: -
d_gene: -

CDR3aa: CASSLVQGGGYGYTF
CDR3nt: TGTGCCAGCAGCCTCGTCCAAGGGGGCGGCTATGGCTACACCTTC
v_gene: TRBV28
j_gene: TRBJ1-2
abundance: many
d_gene: TRBD1

CDR3aa: CASSLGTGVSEQYF
CDR3nt: TGTGCCAGCAGCCTCGGGACGGGGGTCTCCGAGCAGTACTTC
v_gene: TRBV6-5
j_gene: TRBJ2-7
abundance: many
d_gene: -

CDR3aa: CASSAITDTQYF
CDR3nt: TGTGCCAGCAGCGCGATCACAGATACGCAGTATTTT
v_gene: TRBV9
j_gene: TRBJ2-3
abundance: many
d_gene: -

CDR3aa: CASSLEASGRAAVDEQFF
CDR3nt: TGTGCCAGCAGCTTAGAAGCTAGCGGGAGGGCCGCAGTCGATGAGCAGTTCTTC
v_gene: TRBV7-6
j_gene: TRBJ2-1
abundance: many
d_gene: TRBD2

CDR3aa: CASSSGNRGHNYGYTF
CDR3nt: TGTGCCAGCAGCTCAGGAAACAGGGGGCATAATTATGGCTACACCTTC
v_gene: TRBV7-2
j_gene: TRBJ1-2
abundance: -
d_gene: TRBD1

CDR3aa: CASSLAGLTDTQYF
CDR3nt: TGTGCTAGCAGCTTAGCGGGCCTCACAGATACGCAGTATTTT
v_gene: TRBV7-7
j_gene: TRBJ2-3
abundance: many
d_gene: TRBD2

CDR3aa: CASSSYGQGLNNEQFF
CDR3nt: TGTGCCAGCAGCTCCTACGGACAGGGACTAAACAATGAGCAGTTCTTC
v_gene: TRBV7-9
j_gene: TRBJ2-1
abundance: many
d_gene: -

CDR3aa: CASSSGTGIYEQYF
CDR3nt: TGTGCCAGCAGTTCCGGGACAGGGATCTACGAGCAGTACTTC
v_gene: TRBV28
j_gene: TRBJ2-7
abundance: -
d_gene: TRBD1

CDR3aa: CASSVAGSGRYGYTF
CDR3nt: TGTGCCAGCAGCGTAGCGGGATCGGGCCGATATGGCTACACCTTC
v_gene: TRBV9
j_gene: TRBJ1-2
abundance: few
d_gene: -

CDR3aa: CASSIRQGGETQYF
CDR3nt: TGTGCCAGCAGTATCCGACAGGGGGGGGAGACCCAGTACTTC
v_gene: TRBV28
j_gene: TRBJ2-5
abundance: many
d_gene: TRBD1

CDR3aa: CASSLATGYGELFF
CDR3nt: TGCGCCAGCAGCTTGGCAACGGGTTACGGGGAGCTGTTTTTT
v_gene: TRBV5-1
j_gene: TRBJ2-2
abundance: many
d_gene: -

CDR3aa: CASSLGGRGYTF
CDR3nt: TGTGCCAGCAGTTTAGGGGGCCGAGGCTACACCTTC
v_gene: TRBV28
j_gene: TRBJ1-2
abundance: many
d_gene: -

CDR3aa: CASSLRGGGLETQYF
CDR3nt: TGTGCCAGCAGTCTACGAGGCGGGGGGCTGGAGACCCAGTACTTC
v_gene: TRBV28
j_gene: TRBJ2-5
abundance: many
d_gene: TRBD2

CDR3aa: CASSLGQGSPPTEAFF
CDR3nt: TGTGCCAGCAGCTTGGGACAGGGTTCCCCCCCCACTGAAGCTTTCTTT
v_gene: TRBV7-3
j_gene: TRBJ1-1
abundance: medium-sized
d_gene: TRBD1

CDR3aa: CASQGQGYEQYF
CDR3nt: TGTGCCAGCCAGGGACAGGGGTACGAGCAGTACTTC
v_gene: TRBV7-2
j_gene: TRBJ2-7
abundance: many
d_gene: TRBD1

CDR3aa: CASSELGGNDTQYF
CDR3nt: TGTGCCAGCAGTGAACTCGGGGGGAATGATACGCAGTATTTT
v_gene: TRBV2
j_gene: TRBJ2-3
abundance: many
d_gene: TRBD2

CDR3aa: CAFPSRAGANVLTF
CDR3nt: TGTGCCTTCCCCTCGAGGGCCGGGGCCAACGTCCTGACTTTC
v_gene: TRBV30
j_gene: TRBJ2-6
abundance: many
d_gene: -